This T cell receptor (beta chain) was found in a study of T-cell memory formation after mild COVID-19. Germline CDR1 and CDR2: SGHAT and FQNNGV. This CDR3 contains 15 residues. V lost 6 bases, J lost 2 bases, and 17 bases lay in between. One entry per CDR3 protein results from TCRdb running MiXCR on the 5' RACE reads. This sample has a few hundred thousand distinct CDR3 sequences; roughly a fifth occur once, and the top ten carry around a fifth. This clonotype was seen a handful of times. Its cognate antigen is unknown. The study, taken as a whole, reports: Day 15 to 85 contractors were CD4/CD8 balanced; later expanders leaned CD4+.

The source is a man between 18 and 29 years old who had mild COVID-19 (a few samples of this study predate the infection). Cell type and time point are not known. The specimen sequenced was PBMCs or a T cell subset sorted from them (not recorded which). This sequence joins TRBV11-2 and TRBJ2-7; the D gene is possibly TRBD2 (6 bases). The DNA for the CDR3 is TGTGCCAGCAGTAATACAGGAGGGGAGCCCTACGAGCAGTACTTC. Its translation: CASSNTGGEPYEQYF.